These 3 T cell receptor beta chains came from one sample sequenced in a study of OX40 agonist ivuxolimab in advanced cancers. Some clones are missing from TCRdb's copy, which holds only in-frame ones; the method was immunoSEQ multiplex PCR. The sample has about 13,000 clones, 80% to 85% seen once. The sequenced sample was CD4+ or CD8+ T cells sorted from blood, obtained in a trial of the OX40 agonist ivuxolimab. The receptors were sampled from an adult with an advanced solid tumor such as melanoma, head and neck, liver or kidney cancer.

By sample fraction, this clone is medium-sized. The V call is TRBV27, the J call TRBJ1-1; D is ambiguous. The CDR3 is 13 residues long. Trimming took off 6 bases at V and 6 bases at J, with 14 bases between the two ends. The V gene's germline CDR1 is MNHEY and CDR2 SMNVEV (reference sequence). CDR3 nucleotide sequence: TGTGCCAGCAGCCTTATCTGGAGGGCTGAAGCTTTCTTT. Its translation: CASSLIWRAEAFF.

CDR3 sequence: CASRSAPNEQFF. The DNA of the CDR3 is TGTGCCAGCAGGTCAGCCCCCAATGAGCAGTTCTTC. The chain couples TRBV6-1 to TRBJ2-1; D remains unclear. The CDR3 totals 12 residues. Germline CDR1 MNHNS, CDR2 SASEGT. Trimming stripped 6 bases from V and 6 bases from J, with 9 bases between.

V gene TRBV4-3 combines with J gene TRBJ2-7, with D possibly TRBD2 on 5 matching bases. This CDR3 spans 16 amino acids. V dropped 0 bases and J dropped 1 base, with 13 bases sitting between them. The germline gives CDR1 LGHNA, CDR2 YSLEER. The CDR3 nucleotides read TGCGCCAGCAGCCAAGAGATAAGCGGACGTTCCTACGAGCAGTACTTC. It encodes CASSQEISGRSYEQYF.